This TCR beta chain was sequenced during a study of T cells in Graves' hyperthyroidism and ophthalmopathy. Study results and caveats: Among clonotypes expanded in thyroid above 0.001, most were also found in blood.

Using RNA transcripts as the source, TCR beta CDR3 regions were amplified. Using the HTBI primer set, a first-round RT-PCR was run on the TCR CDR3. TCRdb reprocessed the multiplex PCR reads with MiXCR, giving one entry per CDR3 protein. The sample records about 840,000 distinct CDR3 sequences, 35% to 40% being singletons. Turning to this clonotype: Its antigen is not known.

V shed 7 bases and J shed 4 bases, with 16 bases lying between them. Germline V gives CDR1 SQVTM, CDR2 ANQGSEA. The CDR3 extends over 13 amino acids. This chain links TRBV29-1 with TRBJ2-5; D assignment may be TRBD1 or TRBD2 (5 bases each). The sample consisted of blood. The sequence came from a man younger than 35 with Graves' hyperthyroidism. The CDR3 DNA is TGCAGCGCTACCTGGGGGACGGGAGAGACCCAGTACTTC. It yields the protein CSATWGTGETQYF.